These T cell receptor beta chains were read from a single sample in a study of T cells after yellow fever vaccination. TCRdb called the 5' RACE reads again in MiXCR, with one record for every CDR3 protein. The sample yields around 200,000 distinct CDR3 sequences, roughly 11% seen once. The specimen was CD8+ T cells sorted from PBMCs, collected 15 days after the yellow fever booster vaccination. The receptor set was obtained from a man younger than 30 who received the YFV17D yellow fever vaccine. The CDR3 runs from the conserved cysteine through the conserved F or W. The order of the fields is clone size, D gene, J gene, V gene, CDR3 protein, CDR3 DNA. D genes are given only for firm matches. Expanded clones are given a class, and other clones once, few, many or no size at all.

>few|TRBD1|TRBJ1-1|TRBV25-1
CASTKKWAGGIHEAFF
TGTGCCAGCACCAAGAAATGGGCAGGGGGAATCCATGAAGCTTTCTTT
>many|TRBD1|TRBJ2-2|TRBV5-5
CASSWGTAINTGELFF
TGTGCCAGCAGCTGGGGGACAGCGATTAACACCGGGGAGCTGTTTTTT
>.|.|TRBJ2-7|TRBV11-2
CASSLGVSEQYF
TGTGCCAGCAGCTTAGGGGTTAGCGAGCAGTACTTC
>.|.|TRBJ2-5|TRBV5-1
CASSSTAQETQYF
TGCGCCAGCAGTTCGACTGCCCAAGAGACCCAGTACTTC
>.|.|TRBJ2-1|TRBV7-6
CASSQGPLAEQFF
TGTGCCAGCAGCCAGGGTCCCCTCGCTGAGCAGTTCTTC
>.|TRBD2|TRBJ2-3|TRBV13
CASSLEASGGADTQYF
TGTGCCAGCAGCTTAGAGGCTAGCGGGGGAGCAGATACGCAGTATTTT
>.|.|TRBJ1-1|TRBV12-3/TRBV12-4
CASSFTQMNTEAFF
TGTGCCAGCAGTTTTACACAGATGAACACTGAAGCTTTCTTT
>.|.|TRBJ2-1|TRBV6-5
CASSYLGGEQFF
TGTGCCAGCAGTTACTTAGGGGGGGAGCAGTTCTTC
>few|.|TRBJ2-5|TRBV6-6
CASSYEGAGTKETQYF
TGTGCCAGCAGTTACGAGGGAGCAGGAACTAAGGAGACCCAGTACTTC
>many|.|TRBJ2-1|TRBV28
CAGSGTLTYNEQFF
TGTGCCGGTTCCGGGACTCTGACCTACAATGAGCAGTTCTTC
>.|TRBD2|TRBJ2-3|TRBV20-1
CSAVGAGGLDTQYF
TGCAGTGCCGTTGGGGCGGGGGGGCTGGATACGCAGTATTTT
>few|.|TRBJ2-2|TRBV7-9
CASSARVVRTGELFF
TGTGCCAGCAGCGCCAGGGTAGTGAGGACCGGGGAGCTGTTTTTT
>.|.|TRBJ2-3|TRBV7-9
CASSFGDIGPQYF
TGTGCCAGCAGCTTTGGAGACATCGGTCCGCAGTATTTT
>few|.|TRBJ1-2|TRBV27
CASRGMGPYGYTF
TGTGCCAGCAGGGGGATGGGACCCTATGGCTACACCTTC
>.|.|TRBJ2-2|TRBV6-6
CASSYLGELFF
TGTGCCAGCAGTTACCTGGGGGAGCTGTTTTTT
>few|.|TRBJ2-5|TRBV4-1
CASSQGVAQGETQYF
TGCGCCAGCAGCCAAGGTGTTGCGCAGGGGGAGACCCAGTACTTC
>.|.|TRBJ2-5|TRBV5-1
CASSFGQQETQYF
TGCGCCAGCAGCTTCGGGCAGCAAGAGACCCAGTACTTC
>.|.|TRBJ2-7|TRBV19
CASSIDPGQSHEQYF
TGTGCCAGTAGTATAGACCCCGGACAATCGCACGAGCAGTACTTC
>many|TRBD2|TRBJ2-3|TRBV4-1
CASGGGGTDTQYF
TGCGCCAGCGGCGGGGGTGGCACAGATACGCAGTATTTT
>.|.|TRBJ1-2|TRBV7-6
CASSSRVGDYGYTF
TGTGCCAGCAGCTCCCGGGTAGGCGACTATGGCTACACCTTC
>.|.|TRBJ1-4|TRBV20-1
CSARILGGATNEKLFF
TGCAGTGCTAGAATTCTGGGGGGAGCAACTAATGAAAAACTGTTTTTT
>few|TRBD1|TRBJ1-1|TRBV11-1
CASSLSVGGQGVTEAFF
TGTGCCAGCAGCTTAAGTGTCGGGGGACAGGGGGTGACTGAAGCTTTCTTT
>few|.|TRBJ1-1|TRBV7-6
CASSRWPANTEAFF
TGTGCCAGCAGCCGGTGGCCGGCGAACACTGAAGCTTTCTTT